These 2 T cell receptor beta chains share one sample of origin, sequenced in a study of blood T cell repertoires in COVID-19. Produced via immunoSEQ multiplex PCR; TCRdb's table is partial and in-frame only. Of 300,000 to 450,000 clones in the sample, roughly 86% were seen once. Material: peripheral blood. These receptors were obtained from a woman aged 60-75 years with COVID-19, enrolled during active disease.

This chain connects TRBV23-1 to TRBJ1-6, with D possibly being TRBD1 (6 bases). TRBV23-1 is designated an ORF whose function remains uncertain. Between the trimmed V and J ends, which lost 2 bases and 10 bases, there was a span of 21 bases. There are 17 residues in the CDR3. CDR3 loop: CASSQRTGTTETSPLHF. The CDR3 nucleotides are TGCGCCAGCAGTCAACGAACCGGGACAACTGAAACGTCACCCCTCCACTTT.

The chain combines TRBV4-1 with TRBJ1-1; 8 bases agree with TRBD1. The ends lost 3 bases at V and 6 bases at J; junction bases unmatched: 9. Germline V gene sequence: CDR1 MGHRA, CDR2 YSYEKL. The CDR3 consists of 15 residues. The CDR3 region has the DNA TGCGCCAGCAGCCATCCCGACAGGGGTTTTGCTGAAGCTTTCTTT. Translated, it gives CASSHPDRGFAEAFF.